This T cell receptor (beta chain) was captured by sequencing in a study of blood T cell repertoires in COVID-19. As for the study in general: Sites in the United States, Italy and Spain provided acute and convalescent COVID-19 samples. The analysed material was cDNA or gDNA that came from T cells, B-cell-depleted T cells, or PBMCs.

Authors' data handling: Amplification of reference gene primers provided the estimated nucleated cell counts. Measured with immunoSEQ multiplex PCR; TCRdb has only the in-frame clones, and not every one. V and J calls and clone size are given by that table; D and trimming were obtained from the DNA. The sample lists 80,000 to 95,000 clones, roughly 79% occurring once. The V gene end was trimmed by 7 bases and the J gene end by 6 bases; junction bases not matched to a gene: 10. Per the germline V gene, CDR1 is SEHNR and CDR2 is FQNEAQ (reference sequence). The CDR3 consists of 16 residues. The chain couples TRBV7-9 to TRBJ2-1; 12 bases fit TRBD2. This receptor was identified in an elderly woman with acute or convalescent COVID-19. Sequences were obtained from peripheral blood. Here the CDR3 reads CASTGTSGPSPNEQFF. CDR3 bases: TGTGCCAGCACGGGGACTAGCGGGCCGAGCCCCAATGAGCAGTTCTTC.